Shown below are 25 T cell receptor beta chains from a single sample sequenced in a study of T cells in Graves' hyperthyroidism and ophthalmopathy. The TCR beta CDR3 regions underwent amplification using RNA transcripts as the source. HTBI primers were employed in a first-round RT-PCR of the TCR CDR3. TCRdb re-derived calls from the multiplex PCR reads in MiXCR, one entry per CDR3 protein. The sample includes around 210,000 distinct CDR3 sequences, around 16% seen only once; the top ten take roughly 50%. Sequencing used blood. The receptors here all came from a woman aged 45-60 years with Graves' hyperthyroidism.

At least ten counts were recorded for this clonotype. V and J are TRBV12-3 or TRBV12-4 and TRBJ1-1; D is perhaps TRBD1 (5 bases). V was shortened by 5 bases and J by 0 bases, with 13 bases between the two germline ends. The CDR3 covers 15 residues. In DNA form, the CDR3 reads TGTGCCAGCAGTGCCCGCGGGGCCGTGAACACTGAAGCTTTCTTT. Its protein is CASSARGAVNTEAFF.

Regarding this clonotype: A much larger clone lies one base from this, so it may be a read error. The chain employs TRBV12-5 and TRBJ2-1; 10 bases align to TRBD1. This CDR3 comprises 14 residues. Germline values: CDR1 LGHNT, CDR2 FRNRAP. Trimming at V came to 1 base and at J to 13 bases, leaving 7 bases not matched to a gene. In DNA, the CDR3 is TGTGCTAGTGGTTTGGCGGACAGGGGGTCGACCCAGTTCTTC. Amino acids: CASGLADRGSTQFF.

This clonotype has ten or more counts. The gene calls are TRBV4-1 and TRBJ2-7; 8 nucleotides line up with TRBD2. V dropped 1 base and J dropped 3; count of bases not matched to a gene: 8. CDR1 MGHRA and CDR2 YSYEKL come from the germline V gene. CDR3 length: 16 amino acids. The chain's CDR3 is CASSQALAGLIYEQYF. The CDR3, as DNA: TGCGCCAGCAGCCAAGCCTTAGCGGGACTAATCTACGAGCAGTACTTC.

This clonotype was observed a few times. The chain is built from TRBV6-1 and TRBJ1-2; tentative D call: TRBD1 (6 bases). Between the trimmed V and J ends, which lost 7 bases and 5 bases, there was a span of 20 bases. Germline V gives CDR1 MNHNS, CDR2 SASEGT. The CDR3 consists of 15 residues. The CDR3 sequence is CASTRTAESGYGYTF. In DNA, the CDR3 is TGTGCCAGCACTAGGACAGCTGAATCGGGTTATGGCTACACCTTC.

The J gene is TRBJ2-1, the V gene TRBV2; no firm D call. The CDR3 contains 17 residues. Germline V gives CDR1 SNHLY, CDR2 FYNNEI. Trimming took off 6 bases at V and 1 base at J, with 19 bases between the two ends. Here the CDR3 reads CASSQDKALGSYNEQFF. CDR3 in DNA: TGTGCCAGCAGCCAAGATAAAGCCCTCGGATCCTACAATGAGCAGTTCTTC.

This clonotype was seen at least ten times. The rearrangement joins TRBV12-3 or TRBV12-4 to TRBJ1-1, with 7 nucleotides matching TRBD1. The CDR3 is 15 amino acids. V trimming: 6 bases; J trimming: 4 bases; junction bases outside the gene matches: 11. DNA for the CDR3: TGTGCCAGCAGCAAGACCCCAGGGGGGGGCACTGAAGCTTTCTTT. Protein: CASSKTPGGGTEAFF.

The chain couples TRBV29-1 to TRBJ1-1, with a tentative D call TRBD1 (6 bases). CDR1 is SQVTM and CDR2 is ANQGSEA in the germline V gene. This CDR3 is built from 16 residues. The ends were cut back, 4 bases at V and 0 bases at J, with 18 bases in the middle. This CDR3 reads CSVGGGGGGMNTEAFF. The CDR3 bases are TGCAGCGTTGGGGGGGGGGGCGGGGGCATGAACACTGAAGCTTTCTTT.

This clonotype was detected many times. The CDR3 reads CSAYNTPANEQFF. CDR3 nucleotides: TGCAGTGCTTACAACACCCCCGCCAATGAGCAGTTCTTC. The chain combines TRBV20-1 with TRBJ2-1; D gene unclear. Trimming shortened V by 5 bases and J by 6 bases, and 14 bases separated the two germline ends. The germline V gene has CDR1 DFQATT and CDR2 SNEGSKA (reference sequence). This CDR3 has 13 amino acids.

This clonotype was picked up many times. V and J are TRBV5-5 and TRBJ2-7, with D tentatively TRBD2 (5 bases). V shed 7 bases and J shed 0 bases, with 14 bases lying between them. This CDR3 has 14 residues. Looked up from germline, CDR1 is SGHKS and CDR2 is YYEKEE (reference sequence). The CDR3 sequence is CASHGLLSSYEQYF. The DNA for the CDR3 is TGTGCCAGCCACGGACTCCTGTCCTCCTACGAGCAGTACTTC.

Ten or more counts support this clonotype. The chain is built from TRBV28 and TRBJ2-7, with 7 bases lining up with TRBD1. Trimming cost V 3 bases and J 2 bases; bases outside gene matches: 10. CDR3 size: 16 residues. Per the germline V gene, CDR1 is MDHEN and CDR2 is SYDVKM. The CDR3 region has the DNA TGTGCCAGCAGTTTTTACCGGGACAGTCAACCCTACGAGCAGTACTTC. Its translation is CASSFYRDSQPYEQYF.

The chain has TRBV6-1 and TRBJ2-3; D might be TRBD2 (5 bases). The CDR3 runs 14 residues. In germline, CDR1 is MNHNS, CDR2 SASEGT. Trimming took off 6 bases at V and 3 bases at J, with 13 bases between the two ends. The CDR3 loop is CASRETMGTDTQYF. Written as DNA, the CDR3 is TGTGCCAGCAGGGAGACTATGGGGACAGATACGCAGTATTTT.

The chain recombines TRBV7-2 with TRBJ2-1, with D perhaps matching TRBD1 (6 bases). The CDR3 sequence is 14 residues long. Trimming took 1 base from V and 8 from J, leaving 12 bases between them. CDR1 is SGHTA and CDR2 is FQGNSA in the germline V gene. CDR3 amino acids: CASSLGGRGHEQFF. CDR3 nucleotide sequence: TGTGCCAGCAGCTTAGGCGGCAGGGGACATGAGCAGTTCTTC.

This clonotype has a handful of counts. The chain links TRBV27 to TRBJ2-7; D is perhaps TRBD1 (6 bases). The CDR3 consists of 14 residues. Looked up from germline, CDR1 is MNHEY and CDR2 is SMNVEV (reference sequence). V was clipped by 5 bases and J by 4 bases, with 15 bases between them. The CDR3 nucleotides are TGTGCCAGCAGTAAACCAGGGGTCCAATACGAGCAGTACTTC. Amino acid sequence: CASSKPGVQYEQYF.

The sample holds a few counts of this clonotype. CDR3 in amino acids: CASSQDRLVYEQYF. In DNA, the CDR3 is TGTGCCAGCAGCCAAGATAGACTAGTCTACGAGCAGTACTTC. The V and J genes are TRBV14 and TRBJ2-7, with D perhaps TRBD2 (6 bases). Trimming took off 0 bases at V and 3 bases at J, with 9 bases between the two ends. Germline assignment: CDR1 SGHDN and CDR2 FVKESK. The CDR3 runs 14 residues.

This clonotype was recorded many times. The rearrangement joins TRBV28 to TRBJ2-7; a weak D match, TRBD1 (6 bases). Germline V gene sequence: CDR1 MDHEN, CDR2 SYDVKM. V was clipped by 4 bases and J by 7 bases, with 14 bases between them. CDR3 size: 13 residues. CDR3 in amino acids: CASSSHRVREQYF. CDR3 bases: TGTGCCAGCAGTTCACACAGGGTCCGGGAGCAGTACTTC.

The gene calls are TRBV11-3 and TRBJ2-7, with 9 bases fitting TRBD2. Germline V gives CDR1 SGHNT, CDR2 YENEEA. The CDR3 consists of 14 residues. The ends lost 6 bases at V and 6 bases at J; junction bases unmatched: 9. For the CDR3, the DNA is TGTGCCAGCAGAGAAGCGGGAGGTTTCTCCGAGCAGTACTTC. Protein sequence: CASREAGGFSEQYF.

With respect to this clonotype: Compared with germline, one end of the junction differs, possibly owing to a read error. The chain joins TRBV5-1 to TRBJ2-5, with 10 bases lining up with TRBD2. The length of the CDR3 is 15 residues. CDR1 is SGHRS, CDR2 YFSETQ, per germline. The CDR3 region has the DNA TGCACCAGCAGCTACACTAGCGGGGCACAAGAGACCCAGTACTTC. It specifies CTSSYTSGAQETQYF.

A few counts support this clonotype. The chain carries TRBV20-1 and TRBJ2-2; 11 nucleotides line up with TRBD1. V lost 6 bases to trimming and J lost 4 bases; unmatched junction nucleotides: 4. Germline V lookup: CDR1 DFQATT, CDR2 SNEGSKA (reference sequence). This CDR3 contains 14 residues. The CDR3: CSASGTGGTGELFF. CDR3 coding DNA: TGCAGTGCCAGCGGGACAGGGGGCACCGGGGAGCTGTTTTTT.

This clonotype has only a few counts. The gene calls are TRBV6-1 and TRBJ1-4, with D unresolved. The ends were cut back, 8 bases at V and 5 bases at J, with 9 bases in the middle. The CDR3 has 12 residues. Germline V gene sequence: CDR1 MNHNS, CDR2 SASEGT. CDR3 sequence (DNA): TGTGCCAGCCTCAGCCCCAATGAAAAACTGTTTTTT. Protein product: CASLSPNEKLFF.

This clonotype was seen repeatedly, ten times or more. The V call is TRBV11-3, the J call TRBJ2-7, with D perhaps matching TRBD2 (5 bases). Germline V gene data show CDR1 as SGHNT and CDR2 as YENEEA. The CDR3 has 12 residues. V dropped 4 bases and J dropped 2 bases, with 6 bases sitting between them. The CDR3 region is CASSSGTYEQYF. CDR3 coding DNA: TGTGCCAGCAGCTCGGGGACCTACGAGCAGTACTTC.

This chain uses TRBV10-3 with TRBJ2-7; 7 positions match TRBD2. CDR1 ENHRY and CDR2 SYGVKD come from the germline V gene. This CDR3 has 16 amino acids. V was pared by 0 bases and J by 1 base, with 6 bases of the junction left unmatched. The CDR3 DNA reads TGTGCCATCAGTGAGTCTAGCGGGCATAATTCCTACGAGCAGTACTTC. The encoded protein is CAISESSGHNSYEQYF.

Ten or more counts support this clonotype. CDR3 loop: CSPKTGQITNEQFF. DNA of the CDR3: TGCAGCCCTAAGACGGGTCAGATTACCAATGAGCAGTTCTTC. The rearrangement uses TRBV20-1 and TRBJ2-1; D remains unclear. Germline CDR1 DFQATT, CDR2 SNEGSKA (reference sequence). The CDR3 contains 14 residues.

This clonotype was seen at least ten times. The CDR3 sequence is CASRSKRTGAYEQYF. The DNA of the CDR3 is TGTGCCAGCAGATCAAAAAGGACAGGGGCCTACGAGCAGTACTTC. The J gene is TRBJ2-7, the V gene TRBV7-9; the match to TRBD1 covers 9 bases. Germline CDR1 reads SEHNR; CDR2 reads FQNEAQ (reference sequence). The V and J ends lost 6 bases and 2 bases, in that order; junction bases with no gene match: 8. CDR3 length: 15 amino acids.

This clonotype was counted ten times or more. V and J are TRBV7-8 and TRBJ2-7; TRBD1 aligns across 10 bases. The V gene's germline CDR1 is SGHVS and CDR2 FQNEAQ. V dropped 5 bases and J dropped 2; count of bases not matched to a gene: 6. The CDR3 covers 15 residues. As DNA, the CDR3 is TGTGCCAGCAGCCCCGGGACAGGGGTTGCCTACGAGCAGTACTTC. It specifies CASSPGTGVAYEQYF.

This clonotype was recorded many times. V is TRBV7-9 and J is TRBJ2-2, with a possible D match to TRBD2 (7 bases). Trimming cost V 5 bases and J 3 bases, with 16 bases left between them. This CDR3 has 16 residues. Germline CDR1 and CDR2: SEHNR and FQNEAQ (reference sequence). The DNA of the CDR3 is TGTGCCAGCAGCACATCCGGGGGGCTGGACACCGGGGAGCTGTTTTTT. Protein product: CASSTSGGLDTGELFF.